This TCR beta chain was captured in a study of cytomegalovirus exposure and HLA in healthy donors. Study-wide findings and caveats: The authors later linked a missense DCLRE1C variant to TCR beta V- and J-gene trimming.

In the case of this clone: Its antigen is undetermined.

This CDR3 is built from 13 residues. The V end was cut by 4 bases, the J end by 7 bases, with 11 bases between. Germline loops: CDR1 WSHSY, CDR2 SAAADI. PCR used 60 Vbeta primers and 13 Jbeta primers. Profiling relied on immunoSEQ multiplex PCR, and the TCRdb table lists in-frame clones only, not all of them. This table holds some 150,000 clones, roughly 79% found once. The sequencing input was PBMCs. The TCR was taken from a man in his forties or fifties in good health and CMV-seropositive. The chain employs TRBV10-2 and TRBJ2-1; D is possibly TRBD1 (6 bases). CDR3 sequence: CASSGQVRNEQFF. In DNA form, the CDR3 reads TGCGCCAGCAGTGGACAGGTTCGAAATGAGCAGTTCTTC.